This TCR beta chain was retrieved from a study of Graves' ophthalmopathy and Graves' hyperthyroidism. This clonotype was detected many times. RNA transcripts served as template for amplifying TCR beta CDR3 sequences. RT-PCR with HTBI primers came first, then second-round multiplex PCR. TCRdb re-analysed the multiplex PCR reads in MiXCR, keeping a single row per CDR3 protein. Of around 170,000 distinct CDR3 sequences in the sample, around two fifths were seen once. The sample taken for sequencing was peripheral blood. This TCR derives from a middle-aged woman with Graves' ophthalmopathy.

CDR3 amino acids: CASSAENYGYTF. The CDR3 bases are TGTGCCAGCAGTGCTGAAAACTATGGCTACACCTTC. The chain recombines TRBV2 with TRBJ1-2; D gene unclear. In germline, CDR1 is SNHLY, CDR2 FYNNEI. The CDR3 loop spans 12 amino acids. The V and J ends lost 4 bases and 2 bases respectively, with 5 bases between them.